Described below is a single T cell receptor (beta chain) sequence and its context. Its antigen is not known. Trimming removed 4 bases from V and 7 bases from J, with 17 bases in between. The V gene's germline CDR1 is MGHRA and CDR2 YSYEKL. The CDR3 totals 15 residues. TCRdb keeps only in-frame clones here, not all; method: immunoSEQ multiplex PCR. The sample contains approximately 150,000 clones, approximately 94% of which appear only once. The sample originates from a study of T cell responses to AZD1222 COVID-19 vaccine. Findings and limits, study-wide: Most donors were white British, females outnumbered males, and clonal diversity was possibly underestimated. The CD4 TCRs associated with vaccination extended across spike and predominated at 160-218 and 743-854. The breadth and depth of Spike-specific TCRs increased once two AZD1222 doses had been given.

The rearrangement links TRBV4-1 to TRBJ1-5; D is possibly TRBD1 (6 bases). The TCR comes from an adult who received the AZD1222 COVID-19 vaccine. Sequencing used peripheral blood, obtained 28 days after the second AZD1222 dose. The CDR3 loop is CASSPGPSQGQPQHF. In DNA form, the CDR3 reads TGCGCCAGCAGCCCCGGCCCTTCACAGGGCCAGCCCCAGCATTTT.